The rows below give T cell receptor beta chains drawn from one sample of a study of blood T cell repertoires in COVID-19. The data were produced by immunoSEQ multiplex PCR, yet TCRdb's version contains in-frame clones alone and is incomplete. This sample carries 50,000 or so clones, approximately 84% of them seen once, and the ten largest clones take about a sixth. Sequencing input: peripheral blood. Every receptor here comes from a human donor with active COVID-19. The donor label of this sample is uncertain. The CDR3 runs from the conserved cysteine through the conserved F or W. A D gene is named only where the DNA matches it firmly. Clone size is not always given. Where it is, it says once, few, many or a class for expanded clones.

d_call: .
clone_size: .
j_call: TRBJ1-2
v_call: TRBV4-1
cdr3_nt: TGCGCCAGCAGCCAAGTGGAGACCGAGGTCTATGGCTACACCTTC
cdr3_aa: CASSQVETEVYGYTF

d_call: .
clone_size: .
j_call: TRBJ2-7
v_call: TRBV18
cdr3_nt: TGTGCCAGCTCACCAAGTACGGGCGCTAGGAGGGAGCAGTACTTC
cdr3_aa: CASSPSTGARREQYF

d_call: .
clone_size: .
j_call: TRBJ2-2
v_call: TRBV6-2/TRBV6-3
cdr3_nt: TGTGCCAGCAGTGACCCCCCGTTCAGGGCCGGCGGGGAGCTGTTTTTT
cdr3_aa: CASSDPPFRAGGELFF

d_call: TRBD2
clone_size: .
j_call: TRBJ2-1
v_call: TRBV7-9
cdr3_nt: TGTGCCAGCAGCATAAGGACTAGCGGCTCCTACAATGAGCAGTTCTTC
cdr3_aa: CASSIRTSGSYNEQFF

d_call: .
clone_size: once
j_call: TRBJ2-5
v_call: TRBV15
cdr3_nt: TGTGCCACCAGCACAGAGGAGGGAGAGGTTGGAGAGACCCAGTACTTC
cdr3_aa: CATSTEEGEVGETQYF

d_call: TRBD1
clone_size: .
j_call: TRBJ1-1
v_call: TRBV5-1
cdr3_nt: TGCGCCAGCAGTCGTGGACAGGGTGCCACTGAAGCTTTCTTT
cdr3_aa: CASSRGQGATEAFF

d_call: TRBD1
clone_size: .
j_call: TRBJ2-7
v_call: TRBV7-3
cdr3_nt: TGTGCCAGCAGCCCCGGAGCAGGGGGAGCCTACGAGCAGTACTTC
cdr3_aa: CASSPGAGGAYEQYF

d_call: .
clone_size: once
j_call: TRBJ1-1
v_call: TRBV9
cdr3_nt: TGTGCCAGCAGCCCTCGAGGGTTTTCGAACACTGAAGCTTTCTTT
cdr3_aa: CASSPRGFSNTEAFF

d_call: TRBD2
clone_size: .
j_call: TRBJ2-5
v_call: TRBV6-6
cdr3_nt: TGTGCCAGCACCAGTAGCGGGACCAGGGAGACCCAGTACTTC
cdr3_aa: CASTSSGTRETQYF

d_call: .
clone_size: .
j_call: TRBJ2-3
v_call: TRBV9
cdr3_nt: TGTGCCAGCAGCGTAGACCGGGAAGATACGCAGTATTTT
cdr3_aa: CASSVDREDTQYF

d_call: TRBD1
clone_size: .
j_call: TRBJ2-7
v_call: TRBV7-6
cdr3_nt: TGTGCCAGCAGCCCCAGGGGGTACGAGCAGTACTTC
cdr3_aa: CASSPRGYEQYF

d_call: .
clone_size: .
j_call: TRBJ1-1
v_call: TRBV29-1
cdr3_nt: TGCAGCGTTGCTCGGGAGATGGACACTGAAGCTTTCTTT
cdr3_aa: CSVAREMDTEAFF

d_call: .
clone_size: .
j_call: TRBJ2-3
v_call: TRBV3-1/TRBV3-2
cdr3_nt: TGTGCCAGCAGCCAGGGGGCGTATACGCAGTATTTT
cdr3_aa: CASSQGAYTQYF

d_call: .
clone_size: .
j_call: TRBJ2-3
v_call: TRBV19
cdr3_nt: TGTGCCAGTAGTGACAGCCCCCAAGGATCAGATACGCAGTATTTT
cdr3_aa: CASSDSPQGSDTQYF

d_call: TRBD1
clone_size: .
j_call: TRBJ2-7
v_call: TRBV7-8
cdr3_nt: TGTGCCAGCAGCGAGCCGGGACAGGGCTCCTACGAGCAGTACTTC
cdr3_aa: CASSEPGQGSYEQYF

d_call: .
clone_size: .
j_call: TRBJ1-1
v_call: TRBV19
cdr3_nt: TGTGCCAGTACGCAGGGCTTGTCGTATTCTCCTGAAGCTTTCTTT
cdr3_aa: CASTQGLSYSPEAFF

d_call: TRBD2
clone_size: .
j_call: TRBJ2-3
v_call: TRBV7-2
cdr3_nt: TGTGCCAGCAGCATCAGATCGGGGGGGATCACAGATACGCAGTATTTT
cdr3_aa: CASSIRSGGITDTQYF

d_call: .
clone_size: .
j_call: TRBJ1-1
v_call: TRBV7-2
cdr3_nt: TGTGCCAGCAGCTTTCTCTCTGAAGCTTTCTTT
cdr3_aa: CASSFLSEAFF

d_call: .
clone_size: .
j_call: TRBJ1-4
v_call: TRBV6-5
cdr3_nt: TGTGCCAGCAGTTATGCCGGTGCTAATGAAAAACTGTTTTTT
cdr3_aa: CASSYAGANEKLFF

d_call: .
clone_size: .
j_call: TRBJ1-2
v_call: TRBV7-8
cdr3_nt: TGTGCCAGCAGCCCAATCCGCAGTAACTATGGCTACACCTTC
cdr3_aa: CASSPIRSNYGYTF

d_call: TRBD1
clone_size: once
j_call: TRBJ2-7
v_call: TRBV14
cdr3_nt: TGTGCCAGCAGTCGGGACAGGGATGCGGCCTACGAGCAGTACTTC
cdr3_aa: CASSRDRDAAYEQYF

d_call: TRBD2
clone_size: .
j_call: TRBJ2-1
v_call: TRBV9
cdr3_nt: TGTGCCAGCCCCAAGCGGGGGGCCGGCTCCCATGAGCAGTTCTTC
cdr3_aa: CASPKRGAGSHEQFF

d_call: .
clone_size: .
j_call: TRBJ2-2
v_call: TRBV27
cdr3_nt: TGTGCCAGCAGTCTTTCGTTGGCAGGGGTTCCCGGGGAGCTGTTTTTT
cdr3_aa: CASSLSLAGVPGELFF

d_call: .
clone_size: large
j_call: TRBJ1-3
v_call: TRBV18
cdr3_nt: TGTGCCAGCTCACCACCCGAATTAGGACAGATTGCTGGAAACACCATATATTTT
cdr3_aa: CASSPPELGQIAGNTIYF